The sequence of this T cell receptor (beta chain) was determined in a study of cytomegalovirus exposure and HLA in healthy donors. Notes on the study in general: For TCR beta chains, V- and J-gene trimming was later linked to a missense DCLRE1C variant.

A multiplex PCR was run with 60 Vbeta primers and 13 Jbeta primers. Data came from immunoSEQ multiplex PCR; TCRdb stores just in-frame clones and leaves some out. The profile covers 100,000 to 150,000 clones, with about 80% appearing a single time and 1% taken by the ten largest. For this clone: Its antigen remains unknown.

There are 16 residues in the CDR3. The germline gives CDR1 SEHNR, CDR2 FQNEAQ (reference sequence). The V and J ends lost 1 base and 5 bases, in that order; junction bases with no gene match: 10. Donors were nominally healthy when sampled, though unrecorded immune exposures were likely. The sequence derives from a man aged 35-49 years in good health and CMV-seronegative. The chain combines TRBV7-9 with TRBJ2-5, with 7 bases matching TRBD2. Sequenced input: PBMCs. The CDR3 spells CASSLVPSGYLETQYF. The DNA of the CDR3 is TGTGCCAGCAGCTTAGTGCCTAGCGGATACCTCGAGACCCAGTACTTC.